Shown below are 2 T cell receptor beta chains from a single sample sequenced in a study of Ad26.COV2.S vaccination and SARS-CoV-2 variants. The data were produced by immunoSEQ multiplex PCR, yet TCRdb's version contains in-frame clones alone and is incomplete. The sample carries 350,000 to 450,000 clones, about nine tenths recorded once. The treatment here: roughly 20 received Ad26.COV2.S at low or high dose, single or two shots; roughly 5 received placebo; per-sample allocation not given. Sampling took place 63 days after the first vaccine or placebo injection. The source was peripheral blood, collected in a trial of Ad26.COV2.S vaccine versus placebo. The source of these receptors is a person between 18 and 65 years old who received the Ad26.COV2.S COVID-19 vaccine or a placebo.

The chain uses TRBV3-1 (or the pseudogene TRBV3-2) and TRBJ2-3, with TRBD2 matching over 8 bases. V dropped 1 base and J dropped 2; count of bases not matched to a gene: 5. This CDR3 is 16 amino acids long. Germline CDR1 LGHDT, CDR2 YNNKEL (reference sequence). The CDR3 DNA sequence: TGTGCCAGCAGCCAAGCCACTAGCGGAAACACAGATACGCAGTATTTT. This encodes CASSQATSGNTDTQYF.

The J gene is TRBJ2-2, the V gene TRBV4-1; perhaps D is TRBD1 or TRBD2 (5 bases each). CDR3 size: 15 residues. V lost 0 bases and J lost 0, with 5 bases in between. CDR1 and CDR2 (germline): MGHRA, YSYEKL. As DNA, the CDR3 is TGCGCCAGCAGCCAAGAGGGGGCGAACACCGGGGAGCTGTTTTTT. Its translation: CASSQEGANTGELFF.